The rows below give T cell receptor beta chains drawn from one sample of a study of T cell clonotyping in hematopoietic cell transplantation. Sequenced by immunoSEQ multiplex PCR; TCRdb stores in-frame clones only, minus some. The sample comprises several thousand clones, about 80% of which are singletons, and roughly a fifth rests with the top ten. Source: peripheral blood mononuclear cells, taken 100 days after allogeneic stem cell transplant. These receptor sequences come from a male patient between 60 and 69 years old who had an allogeneic stem cell transplant, so T cells may come from the graft donor. Some clones in this sample may be carry-over from other donors' samples. The CDR3 runs from the conserved cysteine through the conserved F or W. Fields, in order: V gene, clone size, D gene, J gene, CDR3 DNA, CDR3 protein. The D gene is left open where the match is weak. Clone size, where shown, is once, few, many, or a class for clones that have expanded.

TRBV5-6,.,.,TRBJ1-4,TGTGCCAGCAGCTTGGTCGACCGGTCCCGGGAAAAACTGTTTTTT,CASSLVDRSREKLFF
TRBV6-5,.,TRBD1,TRBJ1-1,TGTGCCAGCAGCTTTGAGGGACAGCGGAACACTGAAGCTTTCTTT,CASSFEGQRNTEAFF
TRBV7-3,.,.,TRBJ2-1,TGTGCCAGCAGCTCGGACGACTACAATGAGCAGTTCTTC,CASSSDDYNEQFF
TRBV29-1,.,.,TRBJ2-7,TGCAGCGTTGGAGTAGCGGCAGGGGGTTACGAGCAGTACTTC,CSVGVAAGGYEQYF
TRBV28,.,.,TRBJ1-2,TGTGCCAGCAGTTTACGTTCAGGGACTTTAGGGTATGGCTACACCTTC,CASSLRSGTLGYGYTF
TRBV10-3,.,TRBD1,TRBJ1-2,TGTGCCATCAGTGAGACTCCGGGACAGGGGGTTGGAGGCTACACCTTC,CAISETPGQGVGGYTF
TRBV2,.,.,TRBJ1-4,TGTGCCAGCAGTGGACAGACTAATGAAAAACTGTTTTTT,CASSGQTNEKLFF
TRBV5-8,medium-sized,.,TRBJ2-1,TGTGCCAGCAACCCCTGGGGAGAGCGAGATGAGCAGTTCTTC,CASNPWGERDEQFF
TRBV7-9,.,.,TRBJ2-5,TGTGCCAGCGGGCTTGCCGGACAGAATCAAGAGACCCAGTACTTC,CASGLAGQNQETQYF
TRBV28,few,TRBD1,TRBJ2-3,TGTGCCAGCAGTTTATCCCGGACAGGGGCAGATACGCAGTATTTT,CASSLSRTGADTQYF
TRBV6-1,.,.,TRBJ1-2,TGTGCCAGCAGTGTCCCCGGAGGCGGTGGCTACACCTTC,CASSVPGGGGYTF
TRBV28,.,.,TRBJ1-2,TGTGCCAGCAGTTTGGCCGTGAACTATGGCTACACCTTC,CASSLAVNYGYTF
TRBV4-3,.,TRBD1,TRBJ2-7,TGCGCCAGCAGCCAGTCCGGGACAGGGGGGTACGAGCAGTACTTC,CASSQSGTGGYEQYF
TRBV28,.,TRBD1,TRBJ2-1,TGTGCCAGCAGTGGACAGGGGAGGAATGAGCAGTTCTTC,CASSGQGRNEQFF
TRBV19,.,TRBD1,TRBJ1-2,TGTGCCAGTAGTCGGACAGGGAGACTGAACTATGGCTACACCTTC,CASSRTGRLNYGYTF
TRBV7-9,once,.,TRBJ2-3,TGTGCCAGCAGCTCCGACTCGGGAGATACGCAGTATTTT,CASSSDSGDTQYF
TRBV19,.,TRBD2,TRBJ2-1,TGTGCCAGCGAACACCCCGGGACTAGCGGGAGTGGTGAGCAGTTCTTC,CASEHPGTSGSGEQFF
TRBV10-1,.,TRBD2,TRBJ2-7,TGCGCCAGCAGTCCCGGGACTAGCGGGAGGGCCAGTGAGCAGTACTTC,CASSPGTSGRASEQYF
TRBV5-4,.,.,TRBJ2-5,TGTGCCAGCAGCTTCGGACAGCCAGAGACCCAGTACTTC,CASSFGQPETQYF
TRBV20-1,.,.,TRBJ2-7,TGCAGTGCTCCTGACCTTCGCGAGCAGTACTTC,CSAPDLREQYF
TRBV28,.,.,TRBJ1-3,TGTGCCAGCAGTTTTGCCGGGACAACCTCTGGAAACACCATATATTTT,CASSFAGTTSGNTIYF
TRBV7-2,.,TRBD2,TRBJ2-1,TGTGCCAGCAGCTTGGTAGCGGGACCCCATGAGCAGTTCTTC,CASSLVAGPHEQFF
TRBV7-8,.,TRBD1,TRBJ1-4,TGTGCCAGCAGCTCCCTGACAGGGGGGGTTGAAAAACTGTTTTTT,CASSSLTGGVEKLFF
TRBV19,.,TRBD2,TRBJ2-1,TGTGCCAGTAGTCCCCCGGGACTAGCGGCTTACAATGAGCAGTTCTTC,CASSPPGLAAYNEQFF
TRBV19,once,.,TRBJ2-3,TGTGCCGACACTTTCCCCCCAGATACGCAGTATTTT,CADTFPPDTQYF
TRBV19,once,TRBD1,TRBJ1-3,TGTGCCAGCCTGGGACAGGGGGCCGTAAACACCATATATTTT,CASLGQGAVNTIYF
TRBV28,.,.,TRBJ2-5,TGTGCCAGCAGTCACCGGGCACTACTCCAAGAGACCCAGTACTTC,CASSHRALLQETQYF
TRBV9,.,.,TRBJ2-1,TGTGCCAGCAGCGAGGGGGATAGCTCCTACAATGAGCAGTTCTTC,CASSEGDSSYNEQFF
TRBV13,once,.,TRBJ2-7,TGTGCCAGCAGCTATACAGGGAACAGGCGCGAGCAGTACTTC,CASSYTGNRREQYF
TRBV6-1,medium-sized,.,TRBJ2-7,TGTGCCAGCAGTGAAGCATTGACATCCGAGCAGTACTTC,CASSEALTSEQYF
TRBV2,.,.,TRBJ1-1,TGTGCCAGCTTCTGGACGGAGAACACTGAAGCTTTCTTT,CASFWTENTEAFF
TRBV11-2,.,.,TRBJ2-1,TGTGCCAGCAGCTTAGATCGGGCCAATGAGCAGTTCTTC,CASSLDRANEQFF
TRBV29-1,.,.,TRBJ2-1,TGCAGCGCCGTCCGAGTTGCAAGGTATGAGCAGTTCTTC,CSAVRVARYEQFF
TRBV2,.,TRBD1,TRBJ1-1,TGTGCCAGCAGGGGAGGGGACAGGGAGGAAGCTTTCTTT,CASRGGDREEAFF
TRBV6-5,.,.,TRBJ2-7,TGTGCCAGCAGTTACTCGAGGGACTTAAGACCCTACGAGCAGTACTTC,CASSYSRDLRPYEQYF
TRBV19,.,TRBD2,TRBJ2-1,TGTGCCAGTTCCCAGCTAGCGGGCCAAAGGGATGAGCAGTTCTTC,CASSQLAGQRDEQFF
TRBV7-2,.,.,TRBJ1-5,TGTGCCAGCAGCTTAGGTCACGGACGAGATCAGCCCCAGCATTTT,CASSLGHGRDQPQHF